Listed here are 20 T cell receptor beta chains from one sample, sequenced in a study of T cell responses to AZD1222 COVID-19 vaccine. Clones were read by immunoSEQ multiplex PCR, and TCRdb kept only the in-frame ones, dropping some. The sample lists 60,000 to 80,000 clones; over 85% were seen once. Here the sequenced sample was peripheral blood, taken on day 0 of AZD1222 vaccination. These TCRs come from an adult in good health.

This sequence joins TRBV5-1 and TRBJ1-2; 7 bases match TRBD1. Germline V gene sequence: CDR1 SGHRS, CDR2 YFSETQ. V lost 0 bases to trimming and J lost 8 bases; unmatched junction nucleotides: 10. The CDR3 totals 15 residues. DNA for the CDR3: TGCGCCAGCAGCTTGGAGGTCAGGGGGACTGGAGGCTACACCTTC. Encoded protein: CASSLEVRGTGGYTF.

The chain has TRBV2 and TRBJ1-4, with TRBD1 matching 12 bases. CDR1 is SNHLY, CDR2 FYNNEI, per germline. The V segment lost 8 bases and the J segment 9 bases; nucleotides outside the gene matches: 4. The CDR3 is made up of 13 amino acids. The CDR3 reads CASSGTGGQKLFF. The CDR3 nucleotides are TGTGCCAGCTCCGGGACAGGGGGCCAAAAACTGTTTTTT.

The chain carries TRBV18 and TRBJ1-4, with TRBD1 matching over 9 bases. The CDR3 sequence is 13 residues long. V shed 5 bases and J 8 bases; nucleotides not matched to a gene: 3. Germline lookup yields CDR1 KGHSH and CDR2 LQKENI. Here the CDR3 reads CASSGDRVEKLFF. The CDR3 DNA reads TGTGCCAGCTCAGGGGACAGGGTCGAAAAACTGTTTTTT.

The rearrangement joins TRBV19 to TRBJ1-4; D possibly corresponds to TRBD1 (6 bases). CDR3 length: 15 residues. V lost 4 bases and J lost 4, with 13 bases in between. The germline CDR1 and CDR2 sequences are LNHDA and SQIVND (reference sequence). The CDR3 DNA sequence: TGTGCCAGTAGTACGGGGGACACCGATAATGAAAAACTGTTTTTT. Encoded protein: CASSTGDTDNEKLFF.

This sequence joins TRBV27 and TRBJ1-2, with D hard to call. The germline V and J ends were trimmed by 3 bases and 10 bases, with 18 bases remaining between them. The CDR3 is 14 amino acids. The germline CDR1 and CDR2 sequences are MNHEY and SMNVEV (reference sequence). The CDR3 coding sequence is TGTGCCAGCAGTTTTTCCAGGAAAAAGTTGGACTACACCTTC. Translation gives CASSFSRKKLDYTF.

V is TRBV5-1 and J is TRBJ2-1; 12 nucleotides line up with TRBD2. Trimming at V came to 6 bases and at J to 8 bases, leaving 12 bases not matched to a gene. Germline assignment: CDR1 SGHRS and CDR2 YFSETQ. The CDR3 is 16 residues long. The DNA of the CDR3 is TGCGCCAGCACCCTTCAGGCTAGCGGGGGGGCCGATGAGCAGTTCTTC. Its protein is CASTLQASGGADEQFF.

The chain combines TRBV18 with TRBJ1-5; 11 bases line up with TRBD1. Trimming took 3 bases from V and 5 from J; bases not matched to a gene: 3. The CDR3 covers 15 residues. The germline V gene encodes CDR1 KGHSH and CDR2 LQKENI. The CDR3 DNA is TGTGCCAGCTCACCCGTGGGACAGGGGGATCAGCCCCAGCATTTT. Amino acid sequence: CASSPVGQGDQPQHF.

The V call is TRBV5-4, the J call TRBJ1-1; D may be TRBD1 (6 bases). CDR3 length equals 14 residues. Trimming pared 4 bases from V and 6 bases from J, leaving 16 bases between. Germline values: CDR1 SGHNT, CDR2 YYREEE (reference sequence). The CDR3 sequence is CASSTSGGDAEAFF. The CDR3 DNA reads TGTGCCAGCAGCACCTCGGGGGGCGACGCTGAAGCTTTCTTT.

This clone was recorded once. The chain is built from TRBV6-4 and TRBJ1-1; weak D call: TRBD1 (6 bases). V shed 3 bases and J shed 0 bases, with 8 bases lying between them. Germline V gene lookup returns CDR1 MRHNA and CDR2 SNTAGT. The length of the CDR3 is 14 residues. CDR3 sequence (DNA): TGTGCCAGCAGTGAGGACAGCCTGAACACTGAAGCTTTCTTT. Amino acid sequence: CASSEDSLNTEAFF.

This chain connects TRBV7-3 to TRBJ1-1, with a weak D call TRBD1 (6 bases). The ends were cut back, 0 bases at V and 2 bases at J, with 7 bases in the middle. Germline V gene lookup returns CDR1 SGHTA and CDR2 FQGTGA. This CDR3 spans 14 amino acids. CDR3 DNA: TGTGCCAGCAGCTTAACGGACAGCAACACTGAAGCTTTCTTT. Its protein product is CASSLTDSNTEAFF. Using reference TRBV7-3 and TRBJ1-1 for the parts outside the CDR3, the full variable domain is GAGVSQTPSNKVTEKGKYVELRCDPISGHTALYWYRQSLGQGPEFLIYFQGTGAADDSGLPNDRFFAVRPEGSVSTLKIQRTERGDSAVYLCASSLTDSNTEAFFGQGTRLTVV.

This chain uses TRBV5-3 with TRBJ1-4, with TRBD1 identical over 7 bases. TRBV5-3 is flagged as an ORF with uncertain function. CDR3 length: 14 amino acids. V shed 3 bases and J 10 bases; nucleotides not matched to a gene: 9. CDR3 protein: CARSSGGPIRKLFF. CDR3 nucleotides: TGTGCCAGAAGCTCAGGGGGGCCCATTCGAAAACTGTTTTTT.

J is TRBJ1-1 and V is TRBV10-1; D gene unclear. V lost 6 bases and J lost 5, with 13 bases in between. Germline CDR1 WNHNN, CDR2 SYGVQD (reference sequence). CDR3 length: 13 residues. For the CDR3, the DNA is TGCGCCAGCAGAGAATCGGGAGGAACTGAAGCTTTCTTT. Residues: CASRESGGTEAFF.

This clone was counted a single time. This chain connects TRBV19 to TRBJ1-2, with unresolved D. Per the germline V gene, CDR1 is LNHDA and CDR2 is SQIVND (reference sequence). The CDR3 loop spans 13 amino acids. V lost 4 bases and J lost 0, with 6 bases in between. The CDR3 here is CASSTSANYGYTF. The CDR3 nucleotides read TGTGCCAGTAGTACGTCAGCTAACTATGGCTACACCTTC.

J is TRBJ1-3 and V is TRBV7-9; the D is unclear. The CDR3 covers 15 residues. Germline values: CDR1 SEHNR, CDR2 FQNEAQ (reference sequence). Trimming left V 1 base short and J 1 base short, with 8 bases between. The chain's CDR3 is CASSLGGSSGNTIYF. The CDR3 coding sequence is TGTGCCAGCAGCTTAGGGGGTTCTTCTGGAAACACCATATATTTT.

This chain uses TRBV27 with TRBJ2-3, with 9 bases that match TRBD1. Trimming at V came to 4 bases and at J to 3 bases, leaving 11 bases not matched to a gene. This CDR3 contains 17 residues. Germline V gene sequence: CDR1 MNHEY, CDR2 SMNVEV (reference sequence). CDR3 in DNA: TGTGCCAGCAGTTCAGGGGGCATGGGGACAGGGACAGATACGCAGTATTTT. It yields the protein CASSSGGMGTGTDTQYF.

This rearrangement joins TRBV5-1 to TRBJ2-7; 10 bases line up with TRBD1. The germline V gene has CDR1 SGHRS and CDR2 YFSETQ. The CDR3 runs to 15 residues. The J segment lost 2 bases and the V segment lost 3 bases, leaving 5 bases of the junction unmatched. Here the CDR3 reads CASSSSDRGPYEQYF. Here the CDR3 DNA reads TGCGCCAGCAGCTCTAGTGACAGGGGGCCCTACGAGCAGTACTTC.

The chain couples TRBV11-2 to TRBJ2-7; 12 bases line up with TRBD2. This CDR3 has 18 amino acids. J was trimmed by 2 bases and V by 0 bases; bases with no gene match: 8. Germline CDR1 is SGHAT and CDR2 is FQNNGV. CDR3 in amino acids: CASSLDNLAGGLPYEQYF. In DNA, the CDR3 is TGTGCCAGCAGCTTAGATAACCTAGCGGGGGGGCTCCCCTACGAGCAGTACTTC.

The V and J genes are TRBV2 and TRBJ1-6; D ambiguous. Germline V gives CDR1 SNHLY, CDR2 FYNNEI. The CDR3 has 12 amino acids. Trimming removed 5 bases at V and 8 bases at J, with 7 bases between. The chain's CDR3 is CASSRDYSPLHF. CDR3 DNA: TGTGCCAGCAGTAGGGATTATTCACCCCTCCACTTT.

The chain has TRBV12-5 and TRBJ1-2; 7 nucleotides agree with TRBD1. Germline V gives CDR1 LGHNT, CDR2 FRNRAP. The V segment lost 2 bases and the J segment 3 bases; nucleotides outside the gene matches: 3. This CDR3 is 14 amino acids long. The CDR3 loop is CASGLSTGYYGYTF. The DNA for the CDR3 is TGTGCTAGTGGTTTGTCGACAGGGTACTATGGCTACACCTTC.

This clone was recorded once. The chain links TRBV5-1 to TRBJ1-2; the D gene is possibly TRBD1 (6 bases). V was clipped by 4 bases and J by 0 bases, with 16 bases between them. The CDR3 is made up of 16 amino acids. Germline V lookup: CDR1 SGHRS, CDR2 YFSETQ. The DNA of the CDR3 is TGCGCCAGCAGCCCACAACAGGGACTAGCTAACTATGGCTACACCTTC. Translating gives CASSPQQGLANYGYTF. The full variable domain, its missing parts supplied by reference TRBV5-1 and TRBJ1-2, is KAGVTQTPRYLIKTRGQQVTLSCSPISGHRSVSWYQQTPGQGLQFLFEYFSETQRNKGNFPGRFSGRQFSNSRSEMNVSTLELGDSALYLCASSPQQGLANYGYTFGSGTRLTVV.